The clone carrying this TCR beta chain has only a few counts. CDR3 length: 15 residues. Germline CDR1 and CDR2: LNHNV and YYDKDF (reference sequence). J lost 3 bases, V lost 4 bases, and 3 bases had no gene match. Every sample yielded at least 7 million isolated PBMCs. These data originate in a study of blood T cells in healthy people across ages. Then a second PCR, running roughly 6 to 11 cycles, was carried out with a sample-barcoded 5' primer and a J-beta primer mix. A single record per CDR3 protein comes from TCRdb applying MiXCR to the 5' RACE reads. Among more than 900,000 distinct CDR3 sequences, just under 30% were seen once, and the ten largest hold 9.5% to 13%. Another study also made use of these data, one on T cells of mothers and their children. From that second work: Samples were obtained from a few healthy Caucasian mothers and their six children. The shaping of TCR recombination output by thymic selection is similar in related and unrelated pairs.

Sequences were obtained from blood. V gene TRBV15 combines with J gene TRBJ1-6; 7 bases fit TRBD1. The source of this sequence is a woman aged 40 to 50 in good health. The CDR3 loop is CATSTQGDYNSPLHF. The CDR3 DNA reads TGTGCCACCAGCACGCAGGGGGACTATAATTCACCCCTCCACTTT.